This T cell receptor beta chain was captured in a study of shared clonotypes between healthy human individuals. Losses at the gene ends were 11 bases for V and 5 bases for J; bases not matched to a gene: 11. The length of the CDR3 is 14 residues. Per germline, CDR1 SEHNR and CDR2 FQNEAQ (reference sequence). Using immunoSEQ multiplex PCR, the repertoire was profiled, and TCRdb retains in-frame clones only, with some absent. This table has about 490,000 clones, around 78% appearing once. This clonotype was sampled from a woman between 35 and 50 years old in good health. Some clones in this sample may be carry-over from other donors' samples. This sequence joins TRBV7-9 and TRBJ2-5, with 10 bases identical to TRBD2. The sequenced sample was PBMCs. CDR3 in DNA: TGTGCCTCCTCTCTAGCGGGAGTTGAGGAGACCCAGTACTTC. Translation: CASSLAGVEETQYF.